The clone carrying this T cell receptor beta chain was recorded only once. The antigen is not known. ViraFEST assay sequencing came after antigen-specific CD4+ T cells were expanded with viral peptide pools. Culture proceeded for approximately 9 days, and CD4+ T cells were then isolated. Two-dose BNT162b2 or mRNA-1273 vaccination was given to participants. Some 2 million PBMC were seeded per well and grown in the presence of roughly 9.3 IU/ml IL-2 and around 9 ug/ml peptides. This entry comes from a study of vaccination effects on CD4 cells after COVID-19. Overall study: The median interval between the second dose and post-vaccine sampling was 72 days. General study points: Common cold coronavirus cross-reactivity was shown by only 1 of 255 vaccine-induced clones in healthy vaccinees.

The germline V and J ends were trimmed by 3 bases and 8 bases, with 13 bases remaining between them. CDR3 length equals 13 residues. Repertoires were generated with immunoSEQ multiplex PCR, while TCRdb's copy carries only in-frame clones and drops some. The sample comprises roughly 34,000 clones, roughly four fifths of which are singletons, and less than 1.6% rests with the top ten. The sample was CD4+ T cells from PBMCs cultured with HCoV-NL63 spike peptides, taken after COVID-19 vaccination. The chain has TRBV12-3 or TRBV12-4 and TRBJ1-2; a weak D match, TRBD1 (5 bases). The source of this sequence is a human donor who received a COVID-19 vaccine. Some clones in this sample may be carry-over from other donors' samples. In nucleotides, the CDR3 is TGTGCCAGCAGTTTGGGCCCAGGGTTCGGCTACACCTTC. Its translation: CASSLGPGFGYTF.